Shown below are 5 T cell receptor beta chains from a single sample sequenced in a study of blood T cell repertoires in COVID-19. The method was immunoSEQ multiplex PCR; TCRdb's version includes in-frame clones alone and lacks a portion of them. The data show over 80,000 clones, about 88% seen once. Input material: peripheral blood. These receptors all come from a man aged 50-59 years with acute or convalescent COVID-19.

The chain joins TRBV6-1 to TRBJ2-5, with D maybe TRBD2 (7 bases). CDR1 and CDR2 from the germline V gene are MNHNS and SASEGT. CDR3 length equals 16 residues. Trimming removed 3 bases at V and 4 bases at J, with 18 bases between. CDR3 DNA: TGTGCCAGCAGTGACGAAATAAGGGGGAGGGGAGAGACCCAGTACTTC. Its translation: CASSDEIRGRGETQYF.

The rearrangement links TRBV28 to TRBJ1-2; 9 bases align to TRBD1. The CDR3 spans 14 residues. Germline CDR1 reads MDHEN; CDR2 reads SYDVKM. Losses at the gene ends were 3 bases for V and 6 bases for J; bases not matched to a gene: 5. This CDR3 reads CASSLPGTGNGYTF. Written as DNA, the CDR3 is TGTGCCAGCAGTTTGCCGGGGACAGGGAATGGCTACACCTTC.

The CDR3 sequence is CASIRGRDEKLFF. DNA for the CDR3: TGTGCCAGCATCCGGGGGAGGGATGAAAAACTGTTTTTT. The chain carries TRBV2 and TRBJ1-4, with a possible D match to TRBD1 (5 bases). The CDR3 runs 13 residues. Deletions cut 7 bases from V and 6 bases from J, with 12 bases between. CDR1 SNHLY and CDR2 FYNNEI come from the germline V gene.

The V gene is TRBV5-4, the J gene TRBJ1-2, with a possible D match to TRBD1 (5 bases). Between the trimmed V and J ends, which lost 0 bases and 8 bases, there was a span of 11 bases. The CDR3 sequence is 13 residues long. In germline, CDR1 is SGHNT, CDR2 YYREEE (reference sequence). CDR3: CASSLAGVEGYTF. The CDR3 nucleotides read TGTGCCAGCAGCTTGGCGGGGGTCGAGGGCTACACCTTC.

V is TRBV3-1 (or the pseudogene TRBV3-2) and J is TRBJ2-1; 13 nucleotides align to TRBD2. CDR3 size: 17 residues. Germline CDR1 is LGHDT and CDR2 is YNNKEL (reference sequence). V trimming: 8 bases; J trimming: 6 bases; junction bases outside the gene matches: 13. The CDR3 spells CASQRVLAGGPSNEQFF. The CDR3 nucleotides read TGTGCCAGCCAACGAGTACTAGCGGGGGGGCCCTCCAATGAGCAGTTCTTC.